This entry lists 15 T cell receptor beta chains sequenced from one sample in a study of CD8 T cells in ankylosing spondylitis. Findings of the study overall: Characteristic, it appeared, of ankylosing spondylitis blood was a TCR beta motif of eight highly homologous variants.

TCRdb redid the calling of the 5' RACE reads with MiXCR, one entry per CDR3 protein. This table holds 450,000 to 550,000 distinct CDR3 sequences, approximately 5% found once. For these TCRs, the target antigens are not known. The sequenced sample consisted of blood, either unsorted or a sorted T cell fraction (not recorded which). The receptors stem from a male donor with ankylosing spondylitis.

This clonotype was found many times. The chain carries TRBV18 and TRBJ2-5; 11 bases are a match to TRBD2. The CDR3 runs to 15 residues. Trimming at V came to 5 bases and at J to 3 bases, leaving 5 bases not matched to a gene. The germline CDR1 and CDR2 sequences are KGHSH and LQKENI. CDR3: CASSLPTSGEETQYF. DNA of the CDR3: TGTGCCAGCTCATTACCGACTAGCGGGGAAGAGACCCAGTACTTC.

This clonotype has only a few counts. J is TRBJ2-2 and V is TRBV27, with TRBD1 identical over 7 bases. V lost 5 bases and J lost 1; bases outside the gene matches: 4. The germline V gene encodes CDR1 MNHEY and CDR2 SMNVEV (reference sequence). The CDR3 is 15 residues long. The CDR3 DNA reads as TGTGCCAGCAGTACAGGGGCAGGGAACACCGGGGAGCTGTTTTTT. It specifies CASSTGAGNTGELFF.

The chain carries TRBV5-1 and TRBJ2-3; D possibly corresponds to TRBD1 (6 bases). CDR3 length equals 14 residues. V lost 7 bases and J 0 bases, leaving 12 bases between the germline ends. Germline V gives CDR1 SGHRS, CDR2 YFSETQ. DNA for the CDR3: TGCGCCAGCCGGACAGCGGACAGCACAGATACGCAGTATTTT. Amino acids: CASRTADSTDTQYF.

This clonotype was observed at least ten times. V usage is TRBV10-3 and J usage is TRBJ2-5; tentative D call: TRBD1 (6 bases). V lost 1 base and J 13 bases, leaving 16 bases between the germline ends. There are 13 residues in the CDR3. Looked up from germline, CDR1 is ENHRY and CDR2 is SYGVKD. The CDR3 nucleotides read TGTGCCATCAGTGAGTACCAGGACAGTCGTCGGTACTTC. Its translation: CAISEYQDSRRYF.

The table lists this clonotype with many counts. CDR3: CASSLVGGRTNEKLFF. As DNA, the CDR3 is TGTGCCAGCAGCTTAGTAGGAGGTCGAACTAATGAAAAACTGTTTTTT. The chain has TRBV7-6 and TRBJ1-4; D uncertain. Germline lookup yields CDR1 SGHVS and CDR2 FNYEAQ. This CDR3 spans 16 amino acids. Trimming cost V 1 base and J 1 base, with 10 bases left between them. The variable domain in full, completed from reference TRBV7-6 and TRBJ1-4, reads GAGVSQSPRYKVTKRGQDVALRCDPISGHVSLYWYRQALGQGPEFLTYFNYEAQQDKSGLPNDRFSAERPEGSISTLTIQRTEQRDSAMYRCASSLVGGRTNEKLFFGSGTQLSVL.

This clonotype was picked up many times. The V gene is TRBV7-2, the J gene TRBJ2-2, with 9 positions matching TRBD2. Germline trimming cut 2 bases from V and 6 bases from J; bases unmatched to any gene: 10. This CDR3 is built from 17 residues. Germline V gene data show CDR1 as SGHTA and CDR2 as FQGNSA. The DNA for the CDR3 is TGTGCCAGCAGCTTAAAAAGGCCTAGCGGGGCCCCCGGGGAGCTGTTTTTT. Protein sequence: CASSLKRPSGAPGELFF. Together with reference TRBV7-2 and TRBJ2-2, the CDR3 gives the full variable domain: GAGVSQSPSNKVTEKGKDVELRCDPISGHTALYWYRQSLGQGLEFLIYFQGNSAPDKSGLPSDRFSAERTGGSVSTLTIQRTQQEDSAVYLCASSLKRPSGAPGELFFGEGSRLTVL.

This clonotype was observed many times. This chain links TRBV4-2 with TRBJ2-3; the match to TRBD2 covers 8 bases. The CDR3 totals 16 residues. The V segment lost 2 bases and the J segment 4 bases; nucleotides outside the gene matches: 8. CDR1 is LGHNA, CDR2 YNFKEQ, per germline. CDR3 bases: TGTGCCAGCAGCCAATTCCCCTCGGGGGGGGCAGATACGCAGTATTTT. Protein: CASSQFPSGGADTQYF.

This clonotype has at least ten counts. The rearrangement uses TRBV20-1 and TRBJ2-5; D not certain. V was shortened by 0 bases and J by 2 bases, with 10 bases between the two germline ends. The CDR3 is 14 amino acids. Germline-derived CDR1 and CDR2 are DFQATT and SNEGSKA (reference sequence). The CDR3 nucleotides are TGCAGTGCTAGAGATGGCCTTTTGCAAGAGACCCAGTACTTC. Amino acids: CSARDGLLQETQYF.

This clonotype was seen only a few times. The J gene is TRBJ2-1, the V gene TRBV20-1; a possible D gene is TRBD1 (6 bases). V lost 0 bases and J 7 bases, leaving 13 bases between the germline ends. The CDR3 totals 14 residues. CDR1 is DFQATT and CDR2 is SNEGSKA in the germline V gene (reference sequence). DNA of the CDR3: TGCAGTGCTAGAGATATGGGGGCTAGGAATGAGCAGTTCTTC. Amino acid sequence: CSARDMGARNEQFF.

This clonotype showed up many times. V gene TRBV5-1 combines with J gene TRBJ1-5, with D unresolved. Trimming stripped 0 bases from V and 6 bases from J, with 13 bases between. Germline CDR1 is SGHRS and CDR2 is YFSETQ. This CDR3 comprises 15 residues. The CDR3 sequence is CASSLGAAVTQPQHF. The CDR3 nucleotides are TGCGCCAGCAGCTTGGGGGCAGCGGTCACTCAGCCCCAGCATTTT. Combining the CDR3 with reference TRBV5-1 and TRBJ1-5 gives the whole variable domain KAGVTQTPRYLIKTRGQQVTLSCSPISGHRSVSWYQQTPGQGLQFLFEYFSETQRNKGNFPGRFSGRQFSNSRSEMNVSTLELGDSALYLCASSLGAAVTQPQHFGDGTRLSIL.

This clonotype was counted ten times or more. The chain combines TRBV20-1 with TRBJ2-3, with 13 bases lining up with TRBD2. Looked up from germline, CDR1 is DFQATT and CDR2 is SNEGSKA (reference sequence). The CDR3 loop spans 13 amino acids. CDR3 nucleotide sequence: TGCAGCTGGGGACTAGCGGGGACAGATACGCAGTATTTT. Encoded protein: CSWGLAGTDTQYF.

The CDR3 region has the DNA TGCGCCAGCAGCCCCATAGGACAGGGGGCGACCCATGAGCAGTTCTTC. It specifies CASSPIGQGATHEQFF. The V and J genes are TRBV4-1 and TRBJ2-1, with 11 bases aligning to TRBD1. The junction had 10 bases not matched to a gene; V was cut back by 4 bases and J by 8 bases. The CDR3 loop spans 16 amino acids. Germline V lookup: CDR1 MGHRA, CDR2 YSYEKL.

V and J are TRBV28 and TRBJ2-1; D not resolved. Per germline, CDR1 MDHEN and CDR2 SYDVKM. The CDR3 runs 14 residues. V lost 3 bases, J lost 2 bases, and 8 bases lay in between. CDR3 residues: CASSFRIAYNEQFF. For the CDR3, the DNA is TGTGCCAGCAGTTTTAGGATAGCCTACAATGAGCAGTTCTTC. Using reference TRBV28 and TRBJ2-1 for the parts outside the CDR3, the full variable domain is DVKVTQSSRYLVKRTGEKVFLECVQDMDHENMFWYRQDPGLGLRLIYFSYDVKMKEKGDIPEGYSVSREKKERFSLILESASTNQTSMYLCASSFRIAYNEQFFGPGTRLTVL.

The sample holds many counts of this clonotype. This chain joins TRBV20-1 and TRBJ1-5; D is uncertain. Looked up from germline, CDR1 is DFQATT and CDR2 is SNEGSKA (reference sequence). The CDR3 spans 14 residues. Trimming removed 3 bases at V and 2 bases at J, with 11 bases between. The DNA of the CDR3 is TGCAGTGCTAGTAGTAGGTTAGGCAATCAGCCCCAGCATTTT. Its translation: CSASSRLGNQPQHF.

This clonotype was detected ten times or more. The gene calls are TRBV7-9 and TRBJ1-2; D may be TRBD1 (6 bases). Germline CDR1 SEHNR, CDR2 FQNEAQ (reference sequence). The V end was cut by 0 bases, the J end by 6 bases, with 11 bases between. CDR3 length: 14 amino acids. The CDR3 DNA is TGTGCCAGCAGCTTAGCGCAGGGGCGGAATGGCTACACCTTC. Its translation: CASSLAQGRNGYTF.